These 16 T cell receptor beta chains originate from one sample sequenced in a study of blood T cells in healthy people across ages. Through a sample-barcoded 5' primer and a J-beta primer mix, a second PCR was run for roughly 7 to 11 cycles. TCRdb used MiXCR to reprocess the 5' RACE reads, holding one entry per CDR3 protein. The sample lists over 950,000 distinct CDR3 sequences, about two fifths occurring once. The source material was blood. Every receptor here comes from a man between 18 and 29 years old in good health.

The chain is built from TRBV28 and TRBJ2-1, with TRBD1 identical over 11 bases. The closer fit of TRBJ2-7 to the DNA end suggests the J call may be wrong. Per germline, CDR1 MDHEN and CDR2 SYDVKM. The length of the CDR3 is 14 residues. CDR3 loop: CASGQGASYDEQYF. The CDR3, as DNA: TGTGCCAGCGGACAGGGGGCATCCTACGATGAGCAGTACTTC.

The genes are TRBV20-1 and TRBJ2-3; possible D gene TRBD1, 6 bases. Germline loops: CDR1 DFQATT, CDR2 SNEGSKA (reference sequence). The ends were cut back, 7 bases at V and 2 bases at J, with 13 bases in the middle. This CDR3 spans 13 amino acids. The chain's CDR3 is CSVGAGTTDTQYF. The CDR3, as DNA: TGCAGTGTGGGGGCGGGTACCACAGATACGCAGTATTTT.

The table lists this clonotype with a few counts. This chain uses TRBV7-2 with TRBJ1-4; no definite D call. V was trimmed by 5 bases and J by 5 bases, leaving 15 bases between them. Germline CDR1 and CDR2: SGHTA and FQGNSA. This CDR3 comprises 15 residues. CDR3 loop: CASSPRPSKNEKLFF. The CDR3 DNA sequence: TGTGCCAGCAGCCCCAGGCCATCGAAAAATGAAAAACTGTTTTTT.

CDR3 in DNA: TGTGCCAGCAGGAACGGGACAGGGTTTTACGGCTACACCTTC. Translation gives CASRNGTGFYGYTF. This chain links TRBV4-2 with TRBJ1-2; 9 positions agree with TRBD1. From germline, CDR1 is LGHNA and CDR2 YNFKEQ. The CDR3 totals 14 residues. The V and J ends lost 6 bases and 8 bases, in that order; junction bases with no gene match: 10.

The rearrangement uses TRBV28 and TRBJ1-2, with D perhaps TRBD1 (5 bases). V was cut by 4 bases and J by 0 bases, with 21 bases left in between. This CDR3 region has 18 residues. The V gene's germline CDR1 is MDHEN and CDR2 SYDVKM. CDR3 DNA sequence: TGTGCCAGCAGTTCCCTAGGGACCCCAGGGTTTCCTAACTATGGCTACACCTTC. Translated, it gives CASSSLGTPGFPNYGYTF.

This clonotype has a count of ten or more. This chain connects TRBV7-2 to TRBJ2-1, with 9 bases that match TRBD1. Germline assignment: CDR1 SGHTA and CDR2 FQGNSA. The CDR3 has 16 residues. V gave up 4 bases and J gave up 4 bases; unmatched junction bases: 8. CDR3 loop: CASSSSDRGEYNEQFF. CDR3 DNA: TGTGCCAGCAGCTCCTCCGACAGGGGGGAGTACAATGAGCAGTTCTTC. The complete variable domain, with remaining parts taken from reference TRBV7-2 and TRBJ2-1, reads GAGVSQSPSNKVTEKGKDVELRCDPISGHTALYWYRQSLGQGLEFLIYFQGNSAPDKSGLPSDRFSAERTGGSVSTLTIQRTQQEDSAVYLCASSSSDRGEYNEQFFGPGTRLTVL.

V and J are TRBV6-2 or TRBV6-3 and TRBJ2-7; 7 nucleotides align to TRBD1. Germline CDR1 MNHEY, CDR2 SVGEGT. V lost 6 bases to trimming and J lost 0 bases; unmatched junction nucleotides: 5. This CDR3 comprises 14 residues. CDR3 bases: TGTGCCAGCAGCCCTACAGGGGCCTCCTACGAGCAGTACTTC. Its protein is CASSPTGASYEQYF.

The chain couples TRBV29-1 to TRBJ1-4, with TRBD1 matching 10 bases. CDR3 size: 14 residues. V shed 7 bases and J 8 bases; nucleotides not matched to a gene: 10. Germline CDR1 is SQVTM and CDR2 is ANQGSEA. The CDR3 sequence: CSASRGTGDEKLFF. CDR3 sequence (DNA): TGCAGCGCCTCCCGAGGGACAGGGGACGAAAAACTGTTTTTT.

The chain combines TRBV20-1 with TRBJ2-1, with 7 bases lining up with TRBD2. CDR3 length: 15 residues. Germline loops: CDR1 DFQATT, CDR2 SNEGSKA (reference sequence). J was trimmed by 4 bases and V by 0 bases; bases with no gene match: 6. The CDR3 sequence is CSARDPGTTYNEQFF. The CDR3 nucleotides are TGCAGTGCTAGAGACCCCGGGACTACTTACAATGAGCAGTTCTTC.

This clonotype was counted a few times. The V call is TRBV7-9, the J call TRBJ2-4, with D unresolved. Germline V lookup: CDR1 SEHNR, CDR2 FQNEAQ (reference sequence). The CDR3 length is 14 residues. The V end lost 2 bases, the J end lost 2 bases, and 7 bases lay between the germline ends. CDR3 in amino acids: CASSLSLTKNIQYF. CDR3 DNA: TGTGCCAGCAGCTTATCATTGACCAAAAACATTCAGTACTTC.

This clonotype was detected many times. This chain uses TRBV6-2 or TRBV6-3 with TRBJ2-5, with unresolved D. Trimming removed 1 base from V and 5 bases from J, with 17 bases in between. This CDR3 contains 16 residues. The germline V gene encodes CDR1 MNHEY and CDR2 SVGEGT. This CDR3 reads CASSYYSRRVGETQYF. The CDR3 bases are TGTGCCAGCAGTTACTACAGTCGAAGGGTTGGCGAGACCCAGTACTTC.

This chain links TRBV4-3 with TRBJ2-1; D possibly matches TRBD1 or TRBD2 (5 bases each). The assigned J gene may be wrong: the sequence end matches TRBJ2-7 better. CDR1 is LGHNA and CDR2 is YSLEER in the germline V gene. The CDR3 length is 17 residues. DNA of the CDR3: TGCGCCAGCAGCCAAGGAGGGGACGGCAGCTCCTACAATGAGCAGTACTTC. This sequence encodes CASSQGGDGSSYNEQYF.

This clonotype was detected once. The rearrangement links TRBV9 to TRBJ2-1; maybe TRBD2 (5 bases). The J call is in doubt because the DNA end fits TRBJ2-7 better. This CDR3 contains 15 residues. The germline CDR1 and CDR2 sequences are SGDLS and YYNGEE. In nucleotides, the CDR3 is TGTGCCAGCAGCGAGGAGGTAAGCTCCTACAATGAGCAGTACTTC. Translating it yields CASSEEVSSYNEQYF.

This clonotype has a handful of counts. For the CDR3, the DNA is TGTGCCAGCAGTGACGACGGCGGCTCCTACAATGAGCAGTTCTTC. Its protein is CASSDDGGSYNEQFF. V is TRBV6-4 and J is TRBJ2-1; D is undetermined. CDR3 size: 15 residues. Trimming pared 2 bases from V and 0 bases from J, leaving 8 bases between. Germline CDR1 is MRHNA and CDR2 is SNTAGT.

This chain links TRBV11-2 with TRBJ2-3; D possibly corresponds to TRBD2 (5 bases). The CDR3 sequence is 16 residues long. CDR1 and CDR2 from the germline V gene are SGHAT and FQNNGV. V lost 1 base and J lost 4, with 15 bases in between. In DNA, the CDR3 is TGTGCCAGCAGCTTAGGGAGTGGAGGAATCGCAGATACGCAGTATTTT. Residues: CASSLGSGGIADTQYF.

The chain uses TRBV6-5 and TRBJ2-3; D is undetermined. V was trimmed by 6 bases and J by 0 bases, leaving 13 bases between them. CDR3 size: 15 residues. Per germline, CDR1 MNHEY and CDR2 SVGAGI. CDR3 sequence (DNA): TGTGCCAGCAGCCCCAATGGGCTTAGCACAGATACGCAGTATTTT. Its protein product is CASSPNGLSTDTQYF.